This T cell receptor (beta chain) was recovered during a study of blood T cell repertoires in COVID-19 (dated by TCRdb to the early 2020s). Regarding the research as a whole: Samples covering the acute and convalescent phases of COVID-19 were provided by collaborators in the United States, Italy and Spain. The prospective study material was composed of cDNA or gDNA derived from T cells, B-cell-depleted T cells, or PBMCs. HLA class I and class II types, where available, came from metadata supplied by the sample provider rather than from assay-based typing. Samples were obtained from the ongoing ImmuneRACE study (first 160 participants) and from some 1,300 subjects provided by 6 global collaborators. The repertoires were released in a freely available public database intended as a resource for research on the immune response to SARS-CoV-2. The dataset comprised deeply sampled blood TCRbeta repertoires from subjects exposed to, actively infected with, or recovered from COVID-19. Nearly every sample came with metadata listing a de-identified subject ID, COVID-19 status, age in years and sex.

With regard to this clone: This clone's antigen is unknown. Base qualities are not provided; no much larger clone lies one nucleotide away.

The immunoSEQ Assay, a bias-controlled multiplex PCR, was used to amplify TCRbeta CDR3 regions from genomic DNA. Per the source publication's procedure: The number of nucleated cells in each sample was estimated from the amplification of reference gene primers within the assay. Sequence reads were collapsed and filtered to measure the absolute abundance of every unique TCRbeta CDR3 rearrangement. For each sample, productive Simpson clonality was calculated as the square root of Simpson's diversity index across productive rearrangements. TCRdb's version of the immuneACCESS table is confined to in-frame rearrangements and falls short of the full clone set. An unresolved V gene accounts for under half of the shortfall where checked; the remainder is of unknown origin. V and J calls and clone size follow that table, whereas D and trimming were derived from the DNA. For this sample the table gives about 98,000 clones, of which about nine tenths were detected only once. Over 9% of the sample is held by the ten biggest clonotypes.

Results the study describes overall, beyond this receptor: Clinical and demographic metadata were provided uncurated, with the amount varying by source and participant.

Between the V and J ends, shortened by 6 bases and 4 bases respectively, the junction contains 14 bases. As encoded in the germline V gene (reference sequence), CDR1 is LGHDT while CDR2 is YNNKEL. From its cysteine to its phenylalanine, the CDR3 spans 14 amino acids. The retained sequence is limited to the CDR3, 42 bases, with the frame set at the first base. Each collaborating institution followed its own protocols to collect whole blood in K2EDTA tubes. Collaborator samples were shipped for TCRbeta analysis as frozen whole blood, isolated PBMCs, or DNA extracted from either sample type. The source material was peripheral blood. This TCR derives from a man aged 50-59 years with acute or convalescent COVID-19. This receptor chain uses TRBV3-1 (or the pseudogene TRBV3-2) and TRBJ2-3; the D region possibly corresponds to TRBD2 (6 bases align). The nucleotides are TGTGCCAGCAGTCATAGGCCGGGGGCAGATACGCAGTATTTT. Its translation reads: CASSHRPGADTQYF.